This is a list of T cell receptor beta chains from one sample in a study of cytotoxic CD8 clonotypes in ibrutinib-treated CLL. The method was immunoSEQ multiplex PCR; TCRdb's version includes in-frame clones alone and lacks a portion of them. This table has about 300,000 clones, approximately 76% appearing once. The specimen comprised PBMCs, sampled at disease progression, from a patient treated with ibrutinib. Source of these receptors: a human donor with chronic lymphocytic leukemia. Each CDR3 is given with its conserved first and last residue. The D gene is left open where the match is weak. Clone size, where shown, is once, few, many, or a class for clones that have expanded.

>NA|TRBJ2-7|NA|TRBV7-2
CASSLAGSGEQYF
TGTGCCAGCAGCTTAGCGGGTTCGGGGGAGCAGTACTTC
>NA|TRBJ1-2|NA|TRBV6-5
CASSYGGNHGYTF
TGTGCCAGCAGTTACGGAGGTAATCATGGCTACACCTTC
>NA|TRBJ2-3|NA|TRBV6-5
CASSSPWDTQYF
TGTGCCAGCAGTTCCCCCTGGGACACGCAGTATTTT
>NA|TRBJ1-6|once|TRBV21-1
CASSNDSVGPF
TGTGCCAGCAGCAACGATTCAGTGGGCCCCTTT
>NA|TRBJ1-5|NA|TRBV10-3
CAISEVGNQPQHF
TGTGCCATCAGTGAGGTCGGGAATCAGCCCCAGCATTTT
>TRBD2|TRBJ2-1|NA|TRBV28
CASTVVAGHSYNEQFF
TGTGCCAGCACTGTAGTAGCGGGACACTCCTACAATGAGCAGTTCTTC
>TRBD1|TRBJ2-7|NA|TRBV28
CASSLGRGIPKYF
TGTGCCAGCAGTCTTGGCAGGGGGATTCCAAAGTACTTC
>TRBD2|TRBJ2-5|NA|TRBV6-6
CASSYSGLASETQYF
TGTGCCAGCAGTTACTCGGGACTAGCTTCGGAGACCCAGTACTTC
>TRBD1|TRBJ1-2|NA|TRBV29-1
CSVDQHGQGGYGYTF
TGCAGCGTTGACCAGCACGGACAGGGTGGCTATGGCTACACCTTC
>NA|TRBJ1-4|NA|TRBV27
CASSLWAGRDEKLFF
TGTGCCAGCAGTTTATGGGCGGGGAGGGATGAAAAACTGTTTTTT
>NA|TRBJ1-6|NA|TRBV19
CASSIVFTGAKNSPLHF
TGTGCCAGTAGTATAGTCTTCACCGGGGCTAAGAATTCACCCCTCCACTTT
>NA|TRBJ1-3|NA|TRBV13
CASSLGGSGNTIYF
TGTGCCAGCAGCTTAGGGGGAAGTGGAAACACCATATATTTT
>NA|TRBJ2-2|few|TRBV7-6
CASSPMSGATGELFF
TGTGCCAGCAGCCCAATGTCGGGGGCCACCGGGGAGCTGTTTTTT
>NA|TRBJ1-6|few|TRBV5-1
CASSLPTKQNSPLHF
TGCGCCAGCAGCCTGCCGACTAAACAGAATTCACCCCTCCACTTT
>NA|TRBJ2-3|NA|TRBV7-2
CASSHETPITDTQYF
TGTGCCAGCAGCCATGAGACGCCTATCACAGATACGCAGTATTTT
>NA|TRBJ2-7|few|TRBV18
CASSHRPGTYPEQYF
TGTGCCAGCTCTCACAGACCGGGGACCTACCCGGAGCAGTACTTC
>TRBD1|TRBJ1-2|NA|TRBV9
CASSEGQGAGGYTF
TGTGCCAGCAGCGAGGGACAGGGGGCTGGTGGCTACACCTTC
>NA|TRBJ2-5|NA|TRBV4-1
CASSPDGNLETQYF
TGCGCCAGCAGCCCAGACGGTAACTTAGAGACCCAGTACTTC
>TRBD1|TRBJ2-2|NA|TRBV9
CASSARQGAWSTGELFF
TGTGCCAGCAGCGCCCGTCAGGGGGCTTGGAGCACCGGGGAGCTGTTTTTT
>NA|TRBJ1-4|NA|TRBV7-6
CASSLETNEKLFF
TGTGCCAGCAGCTTGGAGACTAATGAAAAACTGTTTTTT
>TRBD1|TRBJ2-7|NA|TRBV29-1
CSVGTGAYEQYF
TGCAGCGTGGGGACAGGGGCCTACGAGCAGTACTTC
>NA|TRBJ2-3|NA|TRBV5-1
CASSEGGLGDTQYF
TGCGCCAGCAGTGAGGGGGGGCTTGGAGATACGCAGTATTTT
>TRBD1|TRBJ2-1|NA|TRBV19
CASASDRDEQFF
TGTGCCAGCGCTTCCGACAGGGATGAGCAGTTCTTC
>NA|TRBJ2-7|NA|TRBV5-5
CASSLAVDFYEQYF
TGTGCCAGCAGCTTGGCAGTCGACTTCTACGAGCAGTACTTC
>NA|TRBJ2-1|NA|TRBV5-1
CASSLPGGVYNEQFF
TGCGCCAGCAGCTTACCAGGGGGGGTCTACAATGAGCAGTTCTTC
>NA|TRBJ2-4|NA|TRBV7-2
CASSLAGGDMNIQYF
TGTGCCAGCAGCTTAGCGGGGGGAGATATGAACATTCAGTACTTC
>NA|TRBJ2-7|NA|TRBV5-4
CASSRGYEQYF
TGTGCCAGCAGTCGAGGGTACGAGCAGTACTTC